The present T cell receptor (beta chain) was sequenced within a study of CD8+ T cells in alopecia areata. The wider study: Treated patients were dosed with oral tofacitinib, taking 5 to 10 mg twice daily. Once tofacitinib had been taken for 6 to 18 months, 6 months off drug followed.

Extraction and reverse transcription of RNA yielded cDNA as the sequencing template. Produced via immunoSEQ multiplex PCR; TCRdb's table is partial and in-frame only. This table has 130,000 to 150,000 clones, 87% appearing once. Points on this clone: Its antigen remains unidentified.

The V gene's germline CDR1 is MNHEY and CDR2 SVGAGI. The CDR3 has 14 residues. V gave up 3 bases and J gave up 4 bases, with 12 bases separating them. Whole-study results and caveats: Scalp lesions, especially in alopecia totalis/universalis, had higher clonality than normal scalp.

The clonotype was recovered from a human donor with alopecia areata. V and J are TRBV6-5 and TRBJ2-5, with a tentative D call TRBD1 (6 bases). This material consisted of CD8+ T cells sorted from blood, taken at week 0. DNA for the CDR3: TGTGCCAGCAGTTATACAGGGATGGGAGAGACCCAGTACTTC. It is translated as CASSYTGMGETQYF.